This TCR beta chain was found in a study of cytomegalovirus exposure and HLA in healthy donors. Study-level information: A later analysis reported the same platform for the 90 to 150 validation repertoires and the 500 to 700 first-cohort repertoires.

Generated by immunoSEQ multiplex PCR, the TCRdb table keeps only in-frame clones and is missing some. The table shows under 150,000 clones, with about 87% occurring only once. Trimming removed 1 base from V and 1 base from J, with 16 bases in between. Germline assignment: CDR1 LNHNV and CDR2 YYDKDF (reference sequence). This CDR3 has 17 amino acids. The rearrangement joins TRBV15 to TRBJ1-1; the D gene is possibly TRBD1 (6 bases). This receptor was identified in a man between 18 and 35 years old in good health and CMV-seropositive. The sample taken for sequencing was PBMCs. CDR3: CATSRAQGRTRNTEAFF. In nucleotides, the CDR3 is TGTGCCACCAGCAGAGCACAGGGACGCACAAGGAACACTGAAGCTTTCTTT.